This T cell receptor beta chain stems from a study of T cells in narcolepsy. Trimming cost V 4 bases and J 0 bases, with 11 bases left between them. Germline-derived CDR1 and CDR2 are SGHRS and YFSETQ. CDR3 size: 15 residues. Sequencing was performed with immunoSEQ multiplex PCR; in TCRdb, only in-frame clones are kept and a portion is missing. Here the sample spans about 30,000 clones, over 80% being singletons. Sequenced sample: memory (CD45RA-) CD4+ T cells from blood. The receptor was derived from a human donor in good health. The chain carries TRBV5-1 and TRBJ1-3; no clear D gene. The CDR3 nucleotides are TGCGCCAGCAGCCGAGACGGTAGCTCTGGAAACACCATATATTTT. It specifies CASSRDGSSGNTIYF. The entire variable domain, with the rest obtained from reference TRBV5-1 and TRBJ1-3, is as follows: KAGVTQTPRYLIKTRGQQVTLSCSPISGHRSVSWYQQTPGQGLQFLFEYFSETQRNKGNFPGRFSGRQFSNSRSEMNVSTLELGDSALYLCASSRDGSSGNTIYFGEGSWLTVV.